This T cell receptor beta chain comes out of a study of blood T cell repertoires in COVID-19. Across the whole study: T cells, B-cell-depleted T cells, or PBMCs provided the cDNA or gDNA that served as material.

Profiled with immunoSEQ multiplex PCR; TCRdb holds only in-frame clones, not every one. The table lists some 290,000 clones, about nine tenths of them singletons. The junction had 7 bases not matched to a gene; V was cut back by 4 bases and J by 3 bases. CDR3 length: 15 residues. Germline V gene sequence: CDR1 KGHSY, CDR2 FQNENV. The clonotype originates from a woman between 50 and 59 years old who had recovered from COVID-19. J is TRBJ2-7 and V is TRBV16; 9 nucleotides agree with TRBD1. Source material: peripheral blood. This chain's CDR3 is CASSLGQGSFYEQYF. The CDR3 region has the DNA TGTGCCAGCAGCCTGGGACAGGGTAGTTTCTACGAGCAGTACTTC. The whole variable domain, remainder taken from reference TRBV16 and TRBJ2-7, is GEEVAQTPKHLVRGEGQKAKLYCAPIKGHSYVFWYQQVLKNEFKFLISFQNENVFDETGMPKERFSAKCLPNSPCSLEIQATKLEDSAVYFCASSLGQGSFYEQYFGPGTRLTVT.